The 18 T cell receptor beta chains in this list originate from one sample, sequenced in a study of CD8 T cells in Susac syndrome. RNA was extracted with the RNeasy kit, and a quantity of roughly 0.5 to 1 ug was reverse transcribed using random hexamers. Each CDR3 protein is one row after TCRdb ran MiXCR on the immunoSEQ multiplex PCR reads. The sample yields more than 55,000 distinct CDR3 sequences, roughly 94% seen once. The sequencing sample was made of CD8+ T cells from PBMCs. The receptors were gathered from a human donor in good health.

DNA for the CDR3: TGTGCCAGCAGCCAAGCCCCGGGTCAGTACTACGAGCAGTACGTC. This codes for CASSQAPGQYYEQYV. The chain recombines TRBV3-1 with TRBJ2-7, with D uncertain. Per germline, CDR1 LGHDT and CDR2 YNNKEL (reference sequence). The length of the CDR3 is 15 residues. V was shortened by 1 base and J by 3 bases, with 13 bases between the two germline ends.

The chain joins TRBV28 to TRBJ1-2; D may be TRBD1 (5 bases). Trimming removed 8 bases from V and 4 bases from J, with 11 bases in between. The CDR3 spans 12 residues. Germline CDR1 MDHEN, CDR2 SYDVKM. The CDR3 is CASVAGSYGYTF. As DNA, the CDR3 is TGTGCCAGCGTGGCAGGGTCCTATGGCTACACCTTC.

CDR3 DNA sequence: TGTGCCAGCAGTGCTTCAAGGGGGGGCTACGAGCAGTACGTC. Its translation: CASSASRGGYEQYV. The rearrangement joins TRBV2 to TRBJ2-7; possible D gene TRBD2, 7 bases. This CDR3 contains 14 residues. Germline values: CDR1 SNHLY, CDR2 FYNNEI. The germline V and J ends were trimmed by 4 bases and 3 bases, with 13 bases remaining between them.

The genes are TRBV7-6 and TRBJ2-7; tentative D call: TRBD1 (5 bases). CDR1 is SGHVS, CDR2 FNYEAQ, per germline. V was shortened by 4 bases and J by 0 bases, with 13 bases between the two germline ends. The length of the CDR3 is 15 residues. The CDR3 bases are TGTGCCAGCAGCTCCCGGTCTGACAGCTCCTACGAGCAGTACTTC. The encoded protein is CASSSRSDSSYEQYF.

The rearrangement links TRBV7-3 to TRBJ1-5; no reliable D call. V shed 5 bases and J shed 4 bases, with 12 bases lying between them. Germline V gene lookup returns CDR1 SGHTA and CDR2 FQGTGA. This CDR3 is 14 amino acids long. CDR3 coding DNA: TGTGCCAGCAGCCCCCGTCGCGGGAATCAGCCCCAGCATTTT. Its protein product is CASSPRRGNQPQHF.

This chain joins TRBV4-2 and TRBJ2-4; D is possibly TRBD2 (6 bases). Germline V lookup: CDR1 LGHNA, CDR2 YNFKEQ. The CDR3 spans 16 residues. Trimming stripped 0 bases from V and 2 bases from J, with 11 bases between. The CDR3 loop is CASSQDPAGTKNIQYF. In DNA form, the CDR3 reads TGTGCCAGCAGCCAAGATCCTGCGGGAACCAAAAACATTCAGTACTTC.

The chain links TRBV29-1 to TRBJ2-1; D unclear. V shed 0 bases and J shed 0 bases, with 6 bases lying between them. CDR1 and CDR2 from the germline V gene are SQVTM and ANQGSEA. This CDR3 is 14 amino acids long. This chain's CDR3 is CSVEEDLSYNEQFF. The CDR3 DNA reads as TGCAGCGTTGAAGAGGACCTCTCCTACAATGAGCAGTTCTTC.

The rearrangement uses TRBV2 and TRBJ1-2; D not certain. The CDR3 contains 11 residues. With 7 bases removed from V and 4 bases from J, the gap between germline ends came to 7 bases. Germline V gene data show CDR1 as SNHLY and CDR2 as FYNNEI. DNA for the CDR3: TGTGCCAGCACCCACACCTATGGCTACACCTTC. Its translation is CASTHTYGYTF.

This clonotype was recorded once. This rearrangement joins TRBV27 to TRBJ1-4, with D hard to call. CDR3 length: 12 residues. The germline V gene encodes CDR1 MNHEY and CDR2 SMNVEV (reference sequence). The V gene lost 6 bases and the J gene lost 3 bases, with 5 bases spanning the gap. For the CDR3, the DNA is TGTGCCAGCAGGGGTGCTAATGAAAAACTGTTTTTT. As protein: CASRGANEKLFF.

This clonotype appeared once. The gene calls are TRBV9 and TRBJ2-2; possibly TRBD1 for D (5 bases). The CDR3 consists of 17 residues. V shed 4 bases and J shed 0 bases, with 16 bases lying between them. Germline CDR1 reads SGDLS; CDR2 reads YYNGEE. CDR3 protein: CASSPRGEGANTGELFF. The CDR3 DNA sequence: TGTGCCAGCAGCCCCCGCGGAGAAGGGGCGAACACCGGGGAGCTGTTTTTT.

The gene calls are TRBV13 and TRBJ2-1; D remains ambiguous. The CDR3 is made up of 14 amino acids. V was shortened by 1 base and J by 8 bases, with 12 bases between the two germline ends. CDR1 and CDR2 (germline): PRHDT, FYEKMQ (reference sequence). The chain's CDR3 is CASSLARDDDEQFF. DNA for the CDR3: TGTGCCAGCAGCTTAGCCCGAGACGATGATGAGCAGTTCTTC.

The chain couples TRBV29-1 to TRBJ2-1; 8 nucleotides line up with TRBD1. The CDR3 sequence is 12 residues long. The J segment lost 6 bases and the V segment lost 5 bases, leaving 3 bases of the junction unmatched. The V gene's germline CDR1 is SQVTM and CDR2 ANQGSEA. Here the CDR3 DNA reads TGCAGCGTTCCCGACAGGGGCAATGAGCAGTTCTTC. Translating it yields CSVPDRGNEQFF.

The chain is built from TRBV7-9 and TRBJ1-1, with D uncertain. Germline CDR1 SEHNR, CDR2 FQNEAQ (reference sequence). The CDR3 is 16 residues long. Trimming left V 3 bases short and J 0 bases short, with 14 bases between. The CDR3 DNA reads TGTGCCAGCAGCTTTGACACAGCAACCATGAACACTGAAGCTTTCTTT. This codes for CASSFDTATMNTEAFF.

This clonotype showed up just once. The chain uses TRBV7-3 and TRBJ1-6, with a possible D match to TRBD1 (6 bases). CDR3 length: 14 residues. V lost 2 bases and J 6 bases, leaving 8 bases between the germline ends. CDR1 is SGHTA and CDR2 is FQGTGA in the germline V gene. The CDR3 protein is CASSLQGSNSPLHF. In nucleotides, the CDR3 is TGTGCCAGCAGCTTACAGGGGAGTAATTCACCCCTCCACTTT. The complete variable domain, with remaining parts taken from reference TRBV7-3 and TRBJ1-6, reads GAGVSQTPSNKVTEKGKYVELRCDPISGHTALYWYRQSLGQGPEFLIYFQGTGAADDSGLPNDRFFAVRPEGSVSTLKIQRTERGDSAVYLCASSLQGSNSPLHFGNGTRLTVT.

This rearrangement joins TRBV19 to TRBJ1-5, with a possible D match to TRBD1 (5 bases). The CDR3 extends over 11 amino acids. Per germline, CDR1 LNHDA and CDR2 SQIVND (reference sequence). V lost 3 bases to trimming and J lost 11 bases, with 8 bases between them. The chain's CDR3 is CASSIGGAQHF. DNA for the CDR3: TGTGCCAGTAGTATTGGGGGAGCCCAGCATTTT.

The CDR3 coding sequence is TGTGCCAGCAGTTCCCCGTTCCGGGGAGACACTGAAGCTTTCTTT. Amino acids: CASSSPFRGDTEAFF. The chain uses TRBV28 and TRBJ1-1; the D is unclear. Germline-derived CDR1 and CDR2 are MDHEN and SYDVKM. V lost 4 bases and J lost 3, with 15 bases in between. The CDR3 contains 15 residues.

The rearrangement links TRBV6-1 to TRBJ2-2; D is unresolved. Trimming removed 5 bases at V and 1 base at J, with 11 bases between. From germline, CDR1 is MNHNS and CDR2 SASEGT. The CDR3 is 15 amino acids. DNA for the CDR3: TGTGCCAGCAGTACATCTCCTTGGAACACCGGGGAGCTGTTTTTT. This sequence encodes CASSTSPWNTGELFF.

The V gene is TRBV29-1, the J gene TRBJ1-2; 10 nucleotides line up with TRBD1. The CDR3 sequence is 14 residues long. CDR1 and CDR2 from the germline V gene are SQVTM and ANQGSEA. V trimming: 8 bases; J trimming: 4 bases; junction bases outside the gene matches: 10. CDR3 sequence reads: CSTAGQGRSYGYTF. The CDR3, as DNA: TGCAGCACCGCGGGACAGGGGAGGAGCTATGGCTACACCTTC.